Sequencing of this T cell receptor (beta chain) was carried out in a study of blood T cell repertoires in COVID-19. Study information: Material from acute and convalescent COVID-19 was sourced from the United States, Italy and Spain.

Authors' processing steps: Estimates of nucleated cell counts were drawn from the amplification of reference gene primers. The data were produced by immunoSEQ multiplex PCR, yet TCRdb's version contains in-frame clones alone and is incomplete. That table gives V, J and clone size, and the DNA gave D and trimming. The data hold about 70,000 clones, with 80% observed a single time. The CDR3 is made up of 16 amino acids. Germline CDR1 and CDR2: KGHSH and LQKENI. Losses at the gene ends were 4 bases for V and 3 bases for J; bases not matched to a gene: 7. J is TRBJ2-2 and V is TRBV18, with 8 bases matching TRBD2. The sequence was obtained from a man aged 70-80 years who had recovered from COVID-19. Sequences were obtained from peripheral blood. The CDR3 DNA follows: TGTGCCAGCTCACTACCGGGAGGGAGTGACACCGGGGAGCTGTTTTTT. It is translated as CASSLPGGSDTGELFF. Full variable domain (missing parts from reference TRBV18 and TRBJ2-2): NAGVMQNPRHLVRRRGQEARLRCSPMKGHSHVYWYRQLPEEGLKFMVYLQKENIIDESGMPKERFSAEFPKEGPSILRIQQVVRGDSAAYFCASSLPGGSDTGELFFGEGSRLTVL.